What follows are 20 T cell receptor beta chains derived from one specimen sequenced in a study of blood T cell repertoires in COVID-19. Data came from immunoSEQ multiplex PCR; TCRdb stores just in-frame clones and leaves some out. The repertoire holds about 130,000 clones, with approximately 85% as singletons. Material for sequencing was peripheral blood. The receptors stem from a woman older than 75 with COVID-19, enrolled during active disease.

The chain couples TRBV9 to TRBJ1-4; no clear D gene. The germline gives CDR1 SGDLS, CDR2 YYNGEE. The CDR3 consists of 15 residues. Trimming left V 1 base short and J 3 bases short, with 10 bases between. In DNA form, the CDR3 reads TGTGCCAGCAGCGTAAGGTCGAGGGCTAATGAAAAACTGTTTTTT. The encoded protein is CASSVRSRANEKLFF.

This chain links TRBV6-5 with TRBJ2-1; 7 nucleotides match TRBD1. CDR3 length equals 13 residues. V lost 5 bases, J lost 6 bases, and 4 bases stayed unmatched. Germline CDR1 reads MNHEY; CDR2 reads SVGAGI. CDR3 nucleotides: TGTGCCAGCAGTCAACAGGGGCTCAATGAGCAGTTCTTC. This codes for CASSQQGLNEQFF.

The chain joins TRBV4-3 to TRBJ2-6; the match to TRBD2 covers 8 bases. The V gene's germline CDR1 is LGHNA and CDR2 YSLEER. CDR3 length: 19 residues. V trimming: 0 bases; J trimming: 2 bases; junction bases outside the gene matches: 9. CDR3 loop: CASSQDPWGLVAGANVLTF. The CDR3 DNA is TGCGCCAGCAGCCAAGATCCGTGGGGACTAGTAGCTGGGGCCAACGTCCTGACTTTC.

The chain uses TRBV6-4 and TRBJ1-5, with D hard to call. Germline CDR1 and CDR2: MRHNA and SNTAGT. The length of the CDR3 is 21 residues. The V gene lost 0 bases and the J gene lost 2 bases, with 26 bases spanning the gap. CDR3 DNA: TGTGCCAGCAGTGACTCGGTAGTTTCACGCGTTATACGTCGGGGCAATCAGCCCCAGCATTTT. This codes for CASSDSVVSRVIRRGNQPQHF.

The chain recombines TRBV12-3 or TRBV12-4 with TRBJ1-2, with D perhaps matching TRBD1 (6 bases). CDR3 length: 13 amino acids. The V gene lost 4 bases and the J gene lost 2 bases, with 8 bases spanning the gap. CDR3 DNA: TGTGCCAGCAGTTCGGACAGAAACTATGGCTACACCTTC. Translation: CASSSDRNYGYTF.

The chain is built from TRBV7-2 and TRBJ2-1; D gene ambiguous. From germline, CDR1 is SGHTA and CDR2 FQGNSA. Trimming removed 5 bases from V and 0 bases from J, with 11 bases in between. This CDR3 is 15 amino acids long. CDR3 in amino acids: CASSTSEHSYNEQFF. DNA of the CDR3: TGTGCCAGCAGCACCAGCGAGCACTCCTACAATGAGCAGTTCTTC.

V and J are TRBV19 and TRBJ2-7, with 7 bases that match TRBD1. Germline CDR1 and CDR2: LNHDA and SQIVND (reference sequence). CDR3 size: 13 residues. With V trimmed by 11 bases and J by 12 bases, 19 bases remained unmatched. The CDR3 spells CAAGSRDRYDTYF. The CDR3 bases are TGTGCCGCGGGCTCCCGGGACAGATACGATACGTACTTC.

This clone came up once. A junction boundary mismatches the germline segment, possibly from a read error. This rearrangement joins TRBV6-1 to TRBJ1-1; 11 nucleotides align to TRBD1. The length of the CDR3 is 13 residues. Germline V gene sequence: CDR1 MNHNS, CDR2 SASEGT. The CDR3 loop is CASSEAVGTGGLF. The CDR3 DNA reads as TGTGCCAGCAGTGAAGCGGTCGGGACAGGGGGGTTATTT.

V is TRBV9 and J is TRBJ2-7, with 7 bases matching TRBD2. Losses at the gene ends were 1 base for V and 0 bases for J; bases not matched to a gene: 1. The CDR3 is 14 amino acids. Germline lookup yields CDR1 SGDLS and CDR2 YYNGEE. The CDR3 protein is CASSVRGDSYEQYF. CDR3 coding DNA: TGTGCCAGCAGCGTACGGGGGGACTCCTACGAGCAGTACTTC.

The chain couples TRBV25-1 to TRBJ1-6; TRBD1 matches at 7 bases. With 3 bases clipped from V and 7 bases from J, the junction kept 3 bases outside the gene matches. This CDR3 is built from 14 residues. Germline CDR1 reads MGHDK; CDR2 reads SYGVNS. CDR3 protein: CASSEGQYNSPLHF. CDR3 nucleotide sequence: TGTGCCAGCAGTGAGGGACAGTACAATTCACCCCTCCACTTT. The full variable domain, rest sourced from reference TRBV25-1 and TRBJ1-6, is EADIYQTPRYLVIGTGKKITLECSQTMGHDKMYWYQQDPGMELHLIHYSYGVNSTEKGDLSSESTVSRIRTEHFPLTLESARPSHTSQYLCASSEGQYNSPLHFGNGTRLTVT.

In this sample, this clone turned up once. Here the CDR3 DNA reads TGTGCCAGCAGCCCTCCGGGGTGGGAGACCCAGTACTTC. This translates into CASSPPGWETQYF. The chain links TRBV9 to TRBJ2-5, with D perhaps TRBD2 (5 bases). Germline CDR1 SGDLS, CDR2 YYNGEE. The CDR3 contains 13 residues. V lost 4 bases and J lost 5, with 12 bases in between. The full variable domain, its missing parts supplied by reference TRBV9 and TRBJ2-5, is DSGVTQTPKHLITATGQRVTLRCSPRSGDLSVYWYQQSLDQGLQFLIQYYNGEERAKGNILERFSAQQFPDLHSELNLSSLELGDSALYFCASSPPGWETQYFGPGTRLLVL.

This chain uses TRBV6-5 with TRBJ1-1; TRBD1 aligns across 8 bases. CDR3 length equals 15 residues. The germline V gene has CDR1 MNHEY and CDR2 SVGAGI. With V trimmed by 2 bases and J by 3 bases, 5 bases remained unmatched. Written as DNA, the CDR3 is TGTGCCAGCAGTTACCTCCTGACAGGGGACACTGAAGCTTTCTTT. This translates into CASSYLLTGDTEAFF.

The chain joins TRBV6-5 to TRBJ2-2; TRBD2 aligns across 7 bases. From germline, CDR1 is MNHEY and CDR2 SVGAGI. The V gene end was trimmed by 2 bases and the J gene end by 5 bases; junction bases not matched to a gene: 5. The CDR3 runs 15 residues. The CDR3 spells CASSYVDGRTGELFF. In DNA, the CDR3 is TGTGCCAGCAGTTACGTCGACGGGAGGACCGGGGAGCTGTTTTTT.

The rearrangement links TRBV11-3 to TRBJ1-1; D gene uncertain. Trimming took off 3 bases at V and 4 bases at J, with 9 bases between the two ends. Germline V gene lookup returns CDR1 SGHNT and CDR2 YENEEA. CDR3 size: 13 residues. The chain's CDR3 is CASSFLAGTEAFF. The CDR3 DNA reads as TGTGCCAGCAGCTTTTTGGCGGGCACTGAAGCTTTCTTT.

As DNA, the CDR3 is TGTGCCAGCAGCGCACGGGACTATCATACTATAAACCAAGAGACCCAGTACTTC. This translates into CASSARDYHTINQETQYF. V is TRBV9 and J is TRBJ2-5; 7 nucleotides line up with TRBD2. The germline V gene encodes CDR1 SGDLS and CDR2 YYNGEE. The CDR3 has 18 residues. With V trimmed by 3 bases and J by 0 bases, 14 bases remained unmatched.

CDR3 sequence reads: CAISETSGTPYEQYF. DNA for the CDR3: TGTGCCATCAGTGAGACTAGCGGGACTCCCTACGAGCAGTACTTC. V gene TRBV10-3 combines with J gene TRBJ2-7; TRBD2 aligns across 10 bases. The CDR3 consists of 15 residues. CDR1 and CDR2 (germline): ENHRY, SYGVKD. With 2 bases clipped from V and 2 bases from J, the junction kept 3 bases outside the gene matches.

V usage is TRBV4-2 and J usage is TRBJ2-5; unclear D gene. The length of the CDR3 is 14 residues. Germline assignment: CDR1 LGHNA and CDR2 YNFKEQ. V lost 0 bases, J lost 2 bases, and 7 bases lay in between. CDR3 loop: CASSQDRLQETQYF. The CDR3 nucleotides read TGTGCCAGCAGCCAAGATCGGTTACAAGAGACCCAGTACTTC.

V gene TRBV29-1 combines with J gene TRBJ1-1; D is ambiguous. Germline lookup yields CDR1 SQVTM and CDR2 ANQGSEA. The CDR3 is 13 amino acids. V lost 1 base and J lost 11, with 17 bases in between. As DNA, the CDR3 is TGCAGCGTTGAAGCAAGCGGAGAGGCAGAGGCTTTCTTT. Protein product: CSVEASGEAEAFF.

The chain has TRBV3-1 (or the pseudogene TRBV3-2) and TRBJ2-5; D is perhaps TRBD2 (6 bases). The V end was cut by 1 base, the J end by 0 bases, with 21 bases between. The germline gives CDR1 LGHDT, CDR2 YNNKEL (reference sequence). The CDR3 covers 19 residues. CDR3 nucleotides: TGTGCCAGCAGCCAAGGGGGAATTAGCGGCAACTGGTACCAAGAGACCCAGTACTTC. It translates to CASSQGGISGNWYQETQYF.

The chain carries TRBV14 and TRBJ2-7; 7 bases map to TRBD2. J was trimmed by 4 bases and V by 0 bases; bases with no gene match: 6. Germline CDR1 reads SGHDN; CDR2 reads FVKESK. This CDR3 spans 15 amino acids. The CDR3, as DNA: TGTGCCAGCAGCCAAGATGGCGGGAGAGGTTACGAGCAGTACTTC. This gives the protein CASSQDGGRGYEQYF. The full variable domain, with the rest looked up from reference TRBV14 and TRBJ2-7, is EAGVTQFPSHSVIEKGQTVTLRCDPISGHDNLYWYRRVMGKEIKFLLHFVKESKQDESGMPNNRFLAERTGGTYSTLKVQPAELEDSGVYFCASSQDGGRGYEQYFGPGTRLTVT.